Listed below are T cell receptor beta chains from one sample, sequenced in a study of CD8+ T cells in alopecia areata. The data were produced by immunoSEQ multiplex PCR, yet TCRdb's version contains in-frame clones alone and is incomplete. This sample has about 110,000 clones, with about 83% found just once. Sequencing was performed on CD8+ T cells sorted from blood, taken at week 24, from a patient treated with tofacitinib. These receptors came from a human donor with alopecia areata. The CDR3 runs from the conserved cysteine through the conserved F or W. Fields, in order: D gene, clone size, V gene, J gene, CDR3 DNA, CDR3 protein. A D gene is named only where the DNA matches it firmly. Expanded clones get a size class; other rows say once, few or many, or leave the size out.

.	.	TRBV4-3	TRBJ1-5	TGCGCCAGCAGCCCAAAGACGGACAATCAGCCCCAGCATTTT	CASSPKTDNQPQHF
TRBD2	.	TRBV30	TRBJ2-5	TGTGCCTGGAGTGACGGGACTACGTCCCTGGAGACCCAGTACTTC	CAWSDGTTSLETQYF
.	.	TRBV13	TRBJ2-1	TGTGCCAGCAGCTTAGGCGTACAGTACAATGAGCAGTTCTTC	CASSLGVQYNEQFF
.	.	TRBV29-1	TRBJ1-3	TGCAGCGTTGAGCTCGCCGGGGACTACTCTGGAAACACCATATATTTT	CSVELAGDYSGNTIYF
.	few	TRBV5-6	TRBJ2-4	TGTGCCAGCAGCTTTAAGGGGAACAGGGTGAGCGGAAACATTCAGTACTTC	CASSFKGNRVSGNIQYF
TRBD1	.	TRBV14	TRBJ1-1	TGTGCCAGCAGCCAGTCCGGGACAGGGGGTTGGACTGAAGCTTTCTTT	CASSQSGTGGWTEAFF
.	.	TRBV4-3	TRBJ2-7	TGCGCCAGCAGCCAATCGAGGGGCAGCGAGCAGTACTTC	CASSQSRGSEQYF
.	.	TRBV28	TRBJ1-2	TGTGCCAGCAGTTTCATGGAGGGGGGTATCTATGGCTACACCTTC	CASSFMEGGIYGYTF
.	.	TRBV7-8	TRBJ2-2	TGTGCCAGCAGCTTAGCATCCCCCGGGGAGCTGTTTTTT	CASSLASPGELFF
.	.	TRBV6-6	TRBJ2-1	TGTGCCAGCAGTTATCAGGCTAGTCATAATGAGCAGTTCTTC	CASSYQASHNEQFF
.	.	TRBV7-8	TRBJ1-1	TGTGCCACCCGCGAGGACTATACCGGGACTGAAGCTTTCTTT	CATREDYTGTEAFF
.	.	TRBV2	TRBJ2-5	TGTGCCAGCAGCCCCCTCCCGCAAGAGACCCAGTACTTC	CASSPLPQETQYF
.	.	TRBV19	TRBJ2-5	TGTGCCAGTAGTATAGATCTTTTCCGATCGGTGGAGACCCAGTACTTC	CASSIDLFRSVETQYF
.	.	TRBV5-1	TRBJ1-2	TGCGCCAGCAGCTTCGCCCACAGCCCTAACTATGGCTACACCTTC	CASSFAHSPNYGYTF
.	.	TRBV5-6	TRBJ2-7	TGTGCCAGCAGCTTGGGGAAGGACTACGAGCAGTACTTC	CASSLGKDYEQYF
.	.	TRBV7-8	TRBJ2-5	TGTGCCAGCAGCTTAGGGGTCTTCCAAGAGACCCAGTACTTC	CASSLGVFQETQYF
.	.	TRBV29-1	TRBJ2-7	TGCAGCGTTGTGTATGCAGGGTGGAACGAGCAGTACTTC	CSVVYAGWNEQYF
.	.	TRBV27	TRBJ1-1	TGTGCCAGCAGTTCACTTCTCTACAGGTCGGTCGAAGCTTTCTTT	CASSSLLYRSVEAFF
TRBD2	.	TRBV29-1	TRBJ2-1	TGCAGCGTTGAACGGACTAGCGGATACTACAATGAGCAGTTCTTC	CSVERTSGYYNEQFF
.	.	TRBV29-1	TRBJ2-2	TGCAGCGCGCCTGGGGGCACCGGGGAGCTGTTTTTT	CSAPGGTGELFF
.	few	TRBV15	TRBJ2-5	TGTGCCACCAGCAGGTTTGGGGACTTCCAAGAGACCCAGTACTTC	CATSRFGDFQETQYF
.	.	TRBV4-3	TRBJ2-6	TGCGCCAGCAGCCGGGCCTCTGGGGCCAACGTCCTGACTTTC	CASSRASGANVLTF
.	.	TRBV27	TRBJ2-5	TGTGCCAGCAGTGAAGGGGAGACCCAGTACTTC	CASSEGETQYF
.	.	TRBV7-8	TRBJ2-3	TGTGCCAGCAGCTTAGCGCTATGGGTGGGGGGACGCACAGATACGCAGTATTTT	CASSLALWVGGRTDTQYF
TRBD1	.	TRBV5-4	TRBJ2-7	TGTGCCAGCAGCTACAGGGGGCGAGACTACGAGCAGTACTTC	CASSYRGRDYEQYF